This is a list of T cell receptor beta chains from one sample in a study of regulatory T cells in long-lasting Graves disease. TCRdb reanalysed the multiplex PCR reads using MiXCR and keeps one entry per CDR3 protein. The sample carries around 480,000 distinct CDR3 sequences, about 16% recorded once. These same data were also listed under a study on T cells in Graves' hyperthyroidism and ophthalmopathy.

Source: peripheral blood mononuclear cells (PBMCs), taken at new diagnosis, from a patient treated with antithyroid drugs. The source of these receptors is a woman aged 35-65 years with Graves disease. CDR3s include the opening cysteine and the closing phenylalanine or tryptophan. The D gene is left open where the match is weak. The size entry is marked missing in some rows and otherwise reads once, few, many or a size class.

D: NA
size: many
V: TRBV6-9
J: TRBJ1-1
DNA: TGTGCCAGCAGTTTCCAGACAGGACCTAACACTGAAGCTTTCTTT
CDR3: CASSFQTGPNTEAFF

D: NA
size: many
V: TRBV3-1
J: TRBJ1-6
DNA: TGTGCCAGCAGCCCAACAGGGAATTCACCCCTCCACTTT
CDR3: CASSPTGNSPLHF

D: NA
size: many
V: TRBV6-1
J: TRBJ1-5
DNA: TGTGCCAGCAAATATCCCACAGGGTTTAGCAATCAGCCCCAGCATTTT
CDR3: CASKYPTGFSNQPQHF

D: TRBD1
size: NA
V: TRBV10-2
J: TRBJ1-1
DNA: TGCGCCAGCAGTTCTACGACAGGGGTGTACACTGAAGCTTTCTTT
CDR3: CASSSTTGVYTEAFF

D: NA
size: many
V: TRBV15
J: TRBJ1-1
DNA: TGTGCCACCAGCAGAGATTTTCCCTCGAACACTGAAGCTTTCTTT
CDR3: CATSRDFPSNTEAFF

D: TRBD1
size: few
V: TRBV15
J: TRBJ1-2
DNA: TGTGCCACCAGCCAAAGACAGGGAGGGCTTGGCTACACCTTC
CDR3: CATSQRQGGLGYTF

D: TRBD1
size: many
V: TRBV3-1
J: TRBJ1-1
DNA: TGTGCCAGCAGCTTGGGGGACAGTGAAGCTTTCTTT
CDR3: CASSLGDSEAFF

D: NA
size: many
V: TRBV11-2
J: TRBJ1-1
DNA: TGTGCCAGCAGCTGGACCGACCGGAACACTGAAGCTTTCTTT
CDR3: CASSWTDRNTEAFF

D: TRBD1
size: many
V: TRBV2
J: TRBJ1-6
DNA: TGTGCCAGCAGTGCGCCACCGATGACAGGGTCTTCACCCCTCCACTTT
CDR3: CASSAPPMTGSSPLHF

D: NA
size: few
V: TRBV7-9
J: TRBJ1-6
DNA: TGTGCCAGCAGCCCAGGAGGGTCAGATAATTCACCCCTCCACTTT
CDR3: CASSPGGSDNSPLHF

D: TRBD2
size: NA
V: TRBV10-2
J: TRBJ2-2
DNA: TGCGCCAGCCTGTGGGGAGCGGGGGGGACCGGGGAGCTGTTTTTT
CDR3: CASLWGAGGTGELFF

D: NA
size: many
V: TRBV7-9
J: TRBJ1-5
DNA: TGTGCCAGCAGCCCTATACGGGGGGGGGGCTTTGGCAATCAGCCCCAGCATTTT
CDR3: CASSPIRGGGFGNQPQHF

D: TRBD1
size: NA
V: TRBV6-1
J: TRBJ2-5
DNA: TGTGCCAGCAGTGACGTGCCGGGACAGGGGCAAGAGACCCAGTACTTC
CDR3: CASSDVPGQGQETQYF

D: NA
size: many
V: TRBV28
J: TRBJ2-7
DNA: TGTGCCAGCATTAAGGGGGGGGAGTACGAGCAGTACTTC
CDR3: CASIKGGEYEQYF

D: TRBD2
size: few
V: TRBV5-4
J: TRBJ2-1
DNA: TGTGCCAGCAGCCGGAGAGCGGGGGGCAACAATGAGCAGTTCTTC
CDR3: CASSRRAGGNNEQFF

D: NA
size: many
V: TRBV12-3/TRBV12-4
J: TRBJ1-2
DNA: TGTGCCAGCAGTTTTTCGATGGGGGATTATGGCTACACCTTC
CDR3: CASSFSMGDYGYTF

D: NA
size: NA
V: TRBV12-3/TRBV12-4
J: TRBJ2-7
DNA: TGTGCCAGCAGCTCCCTCTCTGGGGTTATCTACGAGCAGTACTTC
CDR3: CASSSLSGVIYEQYF

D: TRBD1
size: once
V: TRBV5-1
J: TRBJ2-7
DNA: TGCGCCAGCAGCCGGGGACAGTTCTTAACAAGGGAGCAGTACTTC
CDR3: CASSRGQFLTREQYF

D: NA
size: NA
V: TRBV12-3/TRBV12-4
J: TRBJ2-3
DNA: TGTGCCAGCAGCCCTGACCTCCTCGGGTCGCAGTATTTT
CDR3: CASSPDLLGSQYF

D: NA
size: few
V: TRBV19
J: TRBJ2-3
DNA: TGTGCCAGTAGTATAGTTCGCGGCGATACGCAGTATTTT
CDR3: CASSIVRGDTQYF

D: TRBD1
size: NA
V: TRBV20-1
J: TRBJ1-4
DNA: TGCAGTGCGGATAACACAGACAGGGGAAAACTGTTTTTT
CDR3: CSADNTDRGKLFF

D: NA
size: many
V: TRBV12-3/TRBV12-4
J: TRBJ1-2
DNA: TGTGCCAGCAGTTCCAGAGTAGACTATGGCTACACCTTC
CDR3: CASSSRVDYGYTF

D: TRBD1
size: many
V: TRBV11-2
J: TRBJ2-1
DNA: TGTGCCAGCAGCGCCCCAGGGGGCGATGAGCAGTTCTTC
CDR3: CASSAPGGDEQFF

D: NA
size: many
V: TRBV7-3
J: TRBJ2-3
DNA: TGTGCCAGCAGCTTAATAGGGGGAGGCACAGATACGCAGTATTTT
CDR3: CASSLIGGGTDTQYF

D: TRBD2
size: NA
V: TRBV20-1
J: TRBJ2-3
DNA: TGCAGTGCTGGGAAGCGGGGGGGCGCAGATACGCAGTATTTT
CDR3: CSAGKRGGADTQYF

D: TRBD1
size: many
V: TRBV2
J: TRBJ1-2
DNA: TGTGCCAGCAGTCGACAGGGGGCCAGTGGCGGCTATGGCTACACCTTC
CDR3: CASSRQGASGGYGYTF

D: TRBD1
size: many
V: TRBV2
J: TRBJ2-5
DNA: TGTGCCAGCAGTGACCCAAGACAGGGTCCGGTTATCGACCAGTACTTC
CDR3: CASSDPRQGPVIDQYF

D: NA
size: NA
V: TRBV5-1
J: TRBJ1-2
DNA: TGCGCCAGCAGTAGGAGTGCTAACTATGGCTACACCTTC
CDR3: CASSRSANYGYTF

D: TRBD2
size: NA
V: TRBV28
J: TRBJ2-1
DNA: TGTGCCAGCAAGGCCAGCGGGGGCGATTCCTACAATGAGCAGTTCTTC
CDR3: CASKASGGDSYNEQFF

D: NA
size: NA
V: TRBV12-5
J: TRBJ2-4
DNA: TGTGCTAGTGGTTTGATACTTGGACAGGGAGGGGACATTCAGTACTTC
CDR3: CASGLILGQGGDIQYF

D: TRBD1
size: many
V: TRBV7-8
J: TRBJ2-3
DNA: TGTGCCAGCAGCTCAGACCACAGGGGGTGGACAGATACGCAGTATTTT
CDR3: CASSSDHRGWTDTQYF

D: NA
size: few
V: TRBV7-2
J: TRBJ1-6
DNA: TGTGCCAGCAGTCAGGACAGACTGAATTCACCCCTCCACTTT
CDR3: CASSQDRLNSPLHF

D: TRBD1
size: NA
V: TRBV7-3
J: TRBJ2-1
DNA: TGTGCCAGCAGCTTAATGGGGACAGGGACGGCTGAGCAGTTCTTC
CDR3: CASSLMGTGTAEQFF

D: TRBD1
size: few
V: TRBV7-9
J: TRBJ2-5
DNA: TGTGCCAGCAGGTTACCCGGGACAGGGCAAGAGACCCAGTACTTC
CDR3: CASRLPGTGQETQYF

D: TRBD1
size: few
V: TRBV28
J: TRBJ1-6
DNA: TGTGCCAGCAGTTTACCCGCAGGGGGGTCCCTAAGCTCCTATAATTCACCCCTCCACTTT
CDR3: CASSLPAGGSLSSYNSPLHF

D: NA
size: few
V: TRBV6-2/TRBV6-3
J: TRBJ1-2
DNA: TGTGCCAGCAGTGAAGTCCCAGGGAACTATGGCTACACCTTC
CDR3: CASSEVPGNYGYTF

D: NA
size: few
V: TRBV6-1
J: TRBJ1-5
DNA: TGTGCCAGCAGACCCGGGCGGAGTAGCAATCAGCCCCAGCATTTT
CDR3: CASRPGRSSNQPQHF

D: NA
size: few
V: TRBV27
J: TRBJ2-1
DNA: TGTGCCAGCAGTTTAGGGTGGGGTGAGCAGTTCTTC
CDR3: CASSLGWGEQFF

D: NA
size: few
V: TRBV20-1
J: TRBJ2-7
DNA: TGCAGTGCTAGAGAACAGGGGTTGGGACTACGCGAGCAGTACTTC
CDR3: CSAREQGLGLREQYF

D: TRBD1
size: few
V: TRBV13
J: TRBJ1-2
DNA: TGTGCCAGCGCGGTCCGGGGGACAGGGGTCGGCTACACCTTC
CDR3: CASAVRGTGVGYTF

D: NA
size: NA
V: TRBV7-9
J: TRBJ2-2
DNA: TGTGCCAGCAGCTTAGCGCCGAACACCGGGGAGCTGTTTTTT
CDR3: CASSLAPNTGELFF

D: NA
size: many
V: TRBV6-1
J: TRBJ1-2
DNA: TGTGCCAGCAGTATTATGGGAGGTGGTAACTATGGCTACACCTTC
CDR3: CASSIMGGGNYGYTF